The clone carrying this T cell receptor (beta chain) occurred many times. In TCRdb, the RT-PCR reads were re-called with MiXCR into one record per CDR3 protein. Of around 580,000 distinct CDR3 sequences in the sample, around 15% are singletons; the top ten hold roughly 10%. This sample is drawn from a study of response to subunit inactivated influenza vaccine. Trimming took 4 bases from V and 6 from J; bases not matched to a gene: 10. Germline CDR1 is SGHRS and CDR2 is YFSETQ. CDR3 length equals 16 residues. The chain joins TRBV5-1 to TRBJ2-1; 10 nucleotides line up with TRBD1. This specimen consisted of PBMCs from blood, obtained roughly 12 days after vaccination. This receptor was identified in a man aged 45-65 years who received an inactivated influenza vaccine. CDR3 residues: CASSAGQGVSSNEQFF. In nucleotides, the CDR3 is TGCGCCAGCAGCGCTGGACAGGGGGTATCAAGCAATGAGCAGTTCTTC. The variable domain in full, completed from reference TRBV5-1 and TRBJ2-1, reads KAGVTQTPRYLIKTRGQQVTLSCSPISGHRSVSWYQQTPGQGLQFLFEYFSETQRNKGNFPGRFSGRQFSNSRSEMNVSTLELGDSALYLCASSAGQGVSSNEQFFGPGTRLTVL.